The 4 T cell receptor beta chains reported below all come from one sample, sequenced in a study of blood T cell repertoires in COVID-19. The protocol was immunoSEQ multiplex PCR, while the TCRdb copy is restricted to in-frame clones and leaves out a portion. The sample lists fewer than 55,000 clones; approximately 80% were seen once. Input material: peripheral blood. The receptors were sampled from a woman aged 55 to 70 with acute or convalescent COVID-19.

This sequence joins TRBV9 and TRBJ1-6, with 8 positions matching TRBD1. The CDR3 length is 16 residues. CDR1 and CDR2 from the germline V gene are SGDLS and YYNGEE. V shed 3 bases and J 9 bases; nucleotides not matched to a gene: 11. The CDR3 region is CASSAGTGDGSSPLHF. The CDR3 region has the DNA TGTGCCAGCAGCGCCGGGACAGGCGACGGTTCTTCACCCCTCCACTTT.

The V and J genes are TRBV18 and TRBJ2-7, with 9 bases fitting TRBD1. Losses at the gene ends were 4 bases for V and 7 bases for J; bases not matched to a gene: 5. The CDR3 is 13 amino acids. Germline lookup yields CDR1 KGHSH and CDR2 LQKENI. The CDR3 loop is CASSRPGTGEQYF. In DNA, the CDR3 is TGTGCCAGCTCACGGCCCGGGACAGGGGAGCAGTACTTC.

V usage is TRBV28 and J usage is TRBJ2-7, with a tentative D call TRBD2 (5 bases). The ends were cut back, 5 bases at V and 3 bases at J, with 11 bases in the middle. CDR1 is MDHEN and CDR2 is SYDVKM in the germline V gene. The CDR3 spans 13 residues. The CDR3 DNA is TGTGCCAGCAGTACGGGAACTTACTACGAGCAGTACTTC. Translating gives CASSTGTYYEQYF.

The chain combines TRBV4-2 with TRBJ2-7; 9 bases align to TRBD2. CDR1 LGHNA and CDR2 YNFKEQ come from the germline V gene. V was pared by 1 base and J by 2 bases, with 3 bases of the junction left unmatched. The CDR3 contains 15 residues. The DNA for the CDR3 is TGTGCCAGCAGCCAAGGACTAGCGGAAACCTACGAGCAGTACTTC. Its protein product is CASSQGLAETYEQYF.